A single sample gave rise to the 20 T cell receptor beta chains below, sequenced in a study of blood T cell repertoires in COVID-19. Some clones are missing from TCRdb's copy, which holds only in-frame ones; the method was immunoSEQ multiplex PCR. The repertoire has approximately 77,000 clones, approximately 76% of them found once; the top ten carry approximately 15%. The sample consisted of peripheral blood. The receptors come from a man in his 70s with active or convalescent COVID-19.

This clone was picked up a small number of times. The CDR3 loop is CASSLRGAGYGYTF. CDR3 sequence (DNA): TGTGCCAGCAGCTTAAGGGGTGCAGGGTATGGCTACACCTTC. V and J are TRBV7-2 and TRBJ1-2, with D maybe TRBD1 (5 bases). The germline CDR1 and CDR2 sequences are SGHTA and FQGNSA. V was pared by 2 bases and J by 5 bases, with 12 bases between. The CDR3 is made up of 14 amino acids.

The chain links TRBV2 to TRBJ2-5, with unresolved D. Germline CDR1 SNHLY, CDR2 FYNNEI. V was pared by 0 bases and J by 5 bases, with 10 bases between. The CDR3 extends over 14 amino acids. CDR3 amino acids: CASSEALSTETQYF. CDR3 bases: TGTGCCAGCAGTGAAGCGCTGAGCACTGAGACCCAGTACTTC.

This rearrangement joins TRBV3-1 (or the pseudogene TRBV3-2) to TRBJ2-5; 7 nucleotides line up with TRBD2. CDR3 length equals 15 residues. The V segment lost 1 base and the J segment 4 bases; nucleotides outside the gene matches: 6. Germline CDR1 is LGHDT and CDR2 is YNNKEL (reference sequence). Here the CDR3 reads CASSQVGRDPETQYF. The DNA of the CDR3 is TGTGCCAGCAGCCAAGTGGGGAGGGACCCAGAGACCCAGTACTTC.

The rearrangement joins TRBV30 to TRBJ1-3; the D gene is possibly TRBD1 (5 bases). The CDR3 spans 14 residues. CDR1 is GTSNPN and CDR2 is SVGIG in the germline V gene (reference sequence). The germline V and J ends were trimmed by 3 bases and 4 bases, with 13 bases remaining between them. The CDR3 sequence is CAWRGREAGNTIYF. The DNA for the CDR3 is TGTGCCTGGAGGGGCAGGGAGGCCGGAAACACCATATATTTT.

The chain recombines TRBV4-2 with TRBJ2-2; 11 bases fit TRBD2. Looked up from germline, CDR1 is LGHNA and CDR2 is YNFKEQ. With V trimmed by 7 bases and J by 1 base, 2 bases remained unmatched. The CDR3 consists of 15 residues. This chain's CDR3 is CASKLAGGNTGELFF. CDR3 sequence (DNA): TGTGCCAGCAAGCTAGCGGGGGGGAACACCGGGGAGCTGTTTTTT.

The chain combines TRBV7-9 with TRBJ2-2; TRBD1 matches 9 bases. The J segment lost 5 bases and the V segment lost 3 bases, leaving 10 bases of the junction unmatched. The CDR3 length is 17 residues. Germline V gives CDR1 SEHNR, CDR2 FQNEAQ (reference sequence). The CDR3 reads CASSFLLNRGRTGELFF. Written as DNA, the CDR3 is TGTGCCAGCAGCTTCCTGCTAAACAGGGGGCGGACCGGGGAGCTGTTTTTT.

J is TRBJ2-1 and V is TRBV5-6; TRBD2 might be the D (6 bases). The V end lost 4 bases, the J end lost 7 bases, and 6 bases lay between the germline ends. The CDR3 consists of 11 residues. Per germline, CDR1 SGHDT and CDR2 YYEEEE. This CDR3 is CASSAGNEQFF. Written as DNA, the CDR3 is TGTGCCAGCAGCGCGGGAAATGAGCAGTTCTTC.

The chain recombines TRBV4-2 with TRBJ2-7; the match to TRBD2 covers 12 bases. CDR1 and CDR2 (germline): LGHNA, YNFKEQ. Trimming at V came to 4 bases and at J to 2 bases, leaving 6 bases not matched to a gene. The CDR3 is 16 residues long. CDR3 sequence: CASSLGGTSGPYEQYF. DNA of the CDR3: TGTGCCAGCAGCCTTGGGGGGACTAGCGGGCCCTACGAGCAGTACTTC.

The chain is built from TRBV15 and TRBJ1-4, with D possibly TRBD1 on 5 matching bases. The CDR3 sequence is 14 residues long. Germline CDR1 and CDR2: LNHNV and YYDKDF (reference sequence). V dropped 0 bases and J dropped 7 bases, with 9 bases sitting between them. The CDR3 DNA follows: TGTGCCACCAGCAGAGACCAGGGCCCTGAAAAACTGTTTTTT. Translation: CATSRDQGPEKLFF.

V usage is TRBV19 and J usage is TRBJ2-7; D remains unclear. The CDR3 is made up of 13 amino acids. Germline V gives CDR1 LNHDA, CDR2 SQIVND (reference sequence). V lost 5 bases and J 0 bases, leaving 8 bases between the germline ends. In DNA form, the CDR3 reads TGTGCCAGTAGTGTACAGTACTCCTACGAGCAGTACTTC. This codes for CASSVQYSYEQYF.

The chain joins TRBV28 to TRBJ2-7; a weak D match, TRBD2 (5 bases). Germline values: CDR1 MDHEN, CDR2 SYDVKM. Trimming took off 3 bases at V and 3 bases at J, with 9 bases between the two ends. This CDR3 comprises 13 residues. The DNA of the CDR3 is TGTGCCAGCAGTTTGGGCCGGGACTACGAGCAGTACTTC. It is translated as CASSLGRDYEQYF. Looking up the rest from reference TRBV28 and TRBJ2-7 gives the full variable domain: DVKVTQSSRYLVKRTGEKVFLECVQDMDHENMFWYRQDPGLGLRLIYFSYDVKMKEKGDIPEGYSVSREKKERFSLILESASTNQTSMYLCASSLGRDYEQYFGPGTRLTVT.

The chain combines TRBV7-2 with TRBJ2-7; the match to TRBD1 covers 7 bases. Germline V gives CDR1 SGHTA, CDR2 FQGNSA. The length of the CDR3 is 13 residues. V lost 4 bases, J lost 4 bases, and 4 bases stayed unmatched. CDR3 loop: CASSSTGEYEQYF. Written as DNA, the CDR3 is TGTGCCAGCAGCTCCACAGGGGAGTACGAGCAGTACTTC.

The rearrangement links TRBV7-9 to TRBJ2-3; TRBD1 is a possible D gene (6 bases). The germline V gene has CDR1 SEHNR and CDR2 FQNEAQ (reference sequence). Between the trimmed V and J ends, which lost 3 bases and 4 bases, there was a span of 14 bases. The CDR3 is made up of 15 amino acids. CDR3 nucleotides: TGTGCCAGCAGCTTTGTTGGGGGCTGGGCAGATACGCAGTATTTT. The encoded protein is CASSFVGGWADTQYF.

The chain recombines TRBV5-4 with TRBJ2-1; weak D call: TRBD2 (6 bases). Trimming cost V 3 bases and J 14 bases, with 21 bases left between them. CDR1 SGHNT and CDR2 YYREEE come from the germline V gene (reference sequence). This CDR3 has 14 residues. CDR3 DNA sequence: TGTGCCAGCAGCTGGCCCGGGGGAGGCAGCAAGGAGTTCTTC. Protein product: CASSWPGGGSKEFF.

The chain employs TRBV24-1 and TRBJ2-3; D remains unclear. V gave up 4 bases and J gave up 3 bases, with 7 bases separating them. Germline values: CDR1 KGHDR, CDR2 SFDVKD. This CDR3 is 13 amino acids long. The CDR3 DNA reads as TGTGCCACCAGTGACATGAGAACAGATACGCAGTATTTT. Amino acids: CATSDMRTDTQYF.

As DNA, the CDR3 is TGTGCCAGCAGCCCCGCGGGTTGGGCAAAACTGTTTTTT. It yields the protein CASSPAGWAKLFF. The chain combines TRBV5-5 with TRBJ1-4; no definite D call. CDR1 and CDR2 (germline): SGHKS, YYEKEE (reference sequence). The CDR3 totals 13 residues. Trimming pared 4 bases from V and 10 bases from J, leaving 14 bases between.

V is TRBV6-5 and J is TRBJ1-2, with a possible D match to TRBD1 (5 bases). V shed 6 bases and J shed 2 bases, with 10 bases lying between them. Germline CDR1 and CDR2: MNHEY and SVGAGI. The CDR3 totals 13 residues. The CDR3 region has the DNA TGTGCCAGCAGGAATCGACAGAACTATGGCTACACCTTC. The encoded protein is CASRNRQNYGYTF.

The chain recombines TRBV6-1 with TRBJ1-3; D perhaps matches TRBD1 (5 bases). The CDR3 is 13 amino acids. V lost 1 base and J 8 bases, leaving 9 bases between the germline ends. CDR1 is MNHNS and CDR2 is SASEGT in the germline V gene. The CDR3 sequence: CASSEGLGDTIYF. The CDR3 coding sequence is TGTGCCAGCAGTGAAGGGCTAGGGGACACCATATATTTT.

Here the CDR3 DNA reads TGCGCCAGCAGCTCCACCGGGACATCTTCCTACGAGCAGTACTTC. This codes for CASSSTGTSSYEQYF. The chain employs TRBV5-1 and TRBJ2-7; D perhaps matches TRBD1 (6 bases). This CDR3 has 15 amino acids. CDR1 SGHRS and CDR2 YFSETQ come from the germline V gene. Trimming cost V 3 bases and J 1 base, with 14 bases left between them.

This chain uses TRBV29-1 with TRBJ1-1; tentatively, D is TRBD1 (6 bases). The CDR3 totals 14 residues. Trimming shortened V by 6 bases and J by 4 bases, and 18 bases separated the two germline ends. Germline CDR1 reads SQVTM; CDR2 reads ANQGSEA. CDR3 nucleotides: TGCAGCGTACCCCAGGATGGGGGCGGCACTGAAGCTTTCTTT. Translation gives CSVPQDGGGTEAFF. The whole variable domain, filled in from reference TRBV29-1 and TRBJ1-1, reads SAVISQKPSRDICQRGTSLTIQCQVDSQVTMMFWYRQQPGQSLTLIATANQGSEATYESGFVIDKFPISRPNLTFSTLTVSNMSPEDSSIYLCSVPQDGGGTEAFFGQGTRLTVV.